This is a list of T cell receptor beta chains from one sample in a study of blood T cell repertoires in COVID-19. Sequenced by immunoSEQ multiplex PCR; TCRdb stores in-frame clones only, minus some. The data show roughly 430,000 clones, with about 88% seen just once and 1.2% to 1.5% held by the top ten. Sequencing was performed on PBMCs or T cells enriched from blood (not recorded which). The receptor set was obtained from a woman aged 18 to 35 who had been exposed to COVID-19. The CDR3 runs from the conserved cysteine through the conserved F or W. The order of the fields is D gene, J gene, clone size, V gene, CDR3 length, CDR3 DNA, CDR3 protein. The D gene is left open where the match is weak. Size tells how often a clone was seen (once, few, many) or the class of an expanded clone, and some rows leave it out.

D gene: -
J gene: TRBJ1-2
clone size: few
V gene: TRBV5-6
CDR3 length: 15
CDR3 DNA: TGTGCCAGCAGCTTGGATGGGGGGTCGAACTATGGCTACACCTTC
CDR3 protein: CASSLDGGSNYGYTF

D gene: -
J gene: TRBJ2-7
clone size: -
V gene: TRBV9
CDR3 length: 13
CDR3 DNA: TGTGCCAGCAGCGTAGGAAACGAGTACGAGCAGTACTTC
CDR3 protein: CASSVGNEYEQYF

D gene: -
J gene: TRBJ1-2
clone size: -
V gene: TRBV5-1
CDR3 length: 16
CDR3 DNA: TGCGCCAGCAGCCTGGTTGACGGGGTAGCGGGGTATGGCTACACCTTC
CDR3 protein: CASSLVDGVAGYGYTF

D gene: -
J gene: TRBJ1-5
clone size: -
V gene: TRBV25-1
CDR3 length: 13
CDR3 DNA: TGTGCCAGCAGTGACAGTAGCAATCAGCCCCAGCATTTT
CDR3 protein: CASSDSSNQPQHF

D gene: TRBD1
J gene: TRBJ1-1
clone size: -
V gene: TRBV10-3
CDR3 length: 16
CDR3 DNA: TGTGCCATCAGGGGGGACAGGGGGACGGCGCACGCTGAAGCTTTCTTT
CDR3 protein: CAIRGDRGTAHAEAFF

D gene: TRBD1
J gene: TRBJ1-2
clone size: -
V gene: TRBV18
CDR3 length: 15
CDR3 DNA: TGTGCCAGCTCATCTCAGAAGACAGGGTGGGATGGCTACACCTTC
CDR3 protein: CASSSQKTGWDGYTF

D gene: TRBD1
J gene: TRBJ2-7
clone size: once
V gene: TRBV12-3/TRBV12-4
CDR3 length: 13
CDR3 DNA: TGTGCCAGCAGCTACAACAGGGGGTTCGAGCAGTACTTC
CDR3 protein: CASSYNRGFEQYF

D gene: TRBD1
J gene: TRBJ1-2
clone size: -
V gene: TRBV7-9
CDR3 length: 14
CDR3 DNA: TGTGCCAGCAGCTTGGACAGGGTGTTGAGTGGCTACACCTTC
CDR3 protein: CASSLDRVLSGYTF

D gene: -
J gene: TRBJ1-5
clone size: -
V gene: TRBV6-5
CDR3 length: 13
CDR3 DNA: TGTGCCAGCAGGCCCCAGGGCAATCAGCCCCAGCATTTT
CDR3 protein: CASRPQGNQPQHF

D gene: TRBD1
J gene: TRBJ2-3
clone size: -
V gene: TRBV5-1
CDR3 length: 15
CDR3 DNA: TGCGCCAGCAGCCCCCGGACAGGGGGCACAGATACGCAGTATTTT
CDR3 protein: CASSPRTGGTDTQYF

D gene: -
J gene: TRBJ1-5
clone size: -
V gene: TRBV25-1
CDR3 length: 13
CDR3 DNA: TGTGCCAGCGGGGGGGAGAGAAATCAGCCCCAGCATTTT
CDR3 protein: CASGGERNQPQHF

D gene: TRBD2
J gene: TRBJ2-7
clone size: -
V gene: TRBV7-8
CDR3 length: 18
CDR3 DNA: TGTGCCAGCAGCTTCCCGGGACTAGCGGGAGTTCCCTCCTACGAGCAGTACTTC
CDR3 protein: CASSFPGLAGVPSYEQYF

D gene: -
J gene: TRBJ1-2
clone size: -
V gene: TRBV28
CDR3 length: 14
CDR3 DNA: TGTGCCAGCAGGATAATACAGGGTAACTATGGCTACACCTTC
CDR3 protein: CASRIIQGNYGYTF

D gene: -
J gene: TRBJ2-2
clone size: -
V gene: TRBV24-1
CDR3 length: 14
CDR3 DNA: TGTGCCACCAGTGATCCGCAGGTCACCGGGGAGCTGTTTTTT
CDR3 protein: CATSDPQVTGELFF

D gene: -
J gene: TRBJ1-2
clone size: -
V gene: TRBV28
CDR3 length: 14
CDR3 DNA: TGTGCCAGCAGTTGGGCGGGAGTACGCTATGGCTACACCTTC
CDR3 protein: CASSWAGVRYGYTF

D gene: -
J gene: TRBJ1-6
clone size: many
V gene: TRBV28
CDR3 length: 14
CDR3 DNA: TGTGCCAGCAACGGGGGAGCCGATAATTCACCCCTCCACTTT
CDR3 protein: CASNGGADNSPLHF

D gene: -
J gene: TRBJ1-1
clone size: -
V gene: TRBV3-1/TRBV3-2
CDR3 length: 16
CDR3 DNA: TGTGCCAGCAGCCACCGAGGGCAGGGGCCCTGGACTGAAGCTTTCTTT
CDR3 protein: CASSHRGQGPWTEAFF

D gene: -
J gene: TRBJ1-5
clone size: -
V gene: TRBV6-2/TRBV6-3
CDR3 length: 14
CDR3 DNA: TGTGCCAGCAGGTACGCAGGGAACAATCAGCCCCAGCATTTT
CDR3 protein: CASRYAGNNQPQHF

D gene: -
J gene: TRBJ2-7
clone size: -
V gene: TRBV30
CDR3 length: 15
CDR3 DNA: TGTGCCTGGAGCCCCTCTCCAGGTTCCACCTACGAGCAGTACTTC
CDR3 protein: CAWSPSPGSTYEQYF

D gene: TRBD1
J gene: TRBJ1-5
clone size: -
V gene: TRBV5-8
CDR3 length: 16
CDR3 DNA: TGTGCCAGCAGCTTGAGAAGACAGGGCGACAATCAGCCCCAGCATTTT
CDR3 protein: CASSLRRQGDNQPQHF

D gene: -
J gene: TRBJ2-7
clone size: -
V gene: TRBV12-3/TRBV12-4
CDR3 length: 12
CDR3 DNA: TGTGCCAGCAGCCAGACTCGTCTCGAGCAGTACTTC
CDR3 protein: CASSQTRLEQYF

D gene: -
J gene: TRBJ1-1
clone size: few
V gene: TRBV19
CDR3 length: 16
CDR3 DNA: TGTGCCAGTAGTAACGTGGGTGGAGGGGCGGCGACTGAAGCTTTCTTT
CDR3 protein: CASSNVGGGAATEAFF

D gene: -
J gene: TRBJ2-7
clone size: -
V gene: TRBV19
CDR3 length: 15
CDR3 DNA: TGTGCCAGTAGTATTGGGGCTAGTCTCCAATACGAGCAGTACTTC
CDR3 protein: CASSIGASLQYEQYF

D gene: -
J gene: TRBJ1-5
clone size: -
V gene: TRBV28
CDR3 length: 14
CDR3 DNA: TGTGCCAGCAGTTTACTACAGATCAATCAGCCCCAGCATTTT
CDR3 protein: CASSLLQINQPQHF

D gene: -
J gene: TRBJ2-7
clone size: few
V gene: TRBV7-9
CDR3 length: 15
CDR3 DNA: TGTGCCAGCAGCGGACCTGACAGGTTCTCCTACGAGCAGTACTTC
CDR3 protein: CASSGPDRFSYEQYF

D gene: -
J gene: TRBJ1-1
clone size: -
V gene: TRBV29-1
CDR3 length: 14
CDR3 DNA: TGCAGCGTTGTGGGGTACAGGTCTGTCACTGAAGCTTTCTTT
CDR3 protein: CSVVGYRSVTEAFF